This T cell receptor beta chain was recovered during a study of T cells in Graves' hyperthyroidism and ophthalmopathy. Study-wide findings and caveats: Most thyroid clonotypes with frequency above 0.001 were detected in blood.

The table lists this clonotype with many counts. Its antigen remains unknown. PBMCs stemmed from about 9.7 ml fresh peripheral blood. RNA transcripts gave rise to amplified TCR beta CDR3 regions. TCR CDR3 underwent first-round RT-PCR with the HTBI primer set. MiXCR, applied by TCRdb to the multiplex PCR reads, yields one record per CDR3 protein. The table includes more than 500,000 distinct CDR3 sequences, about 16% detected once. The germline V gene has CDR1 SGHTA and CDR2 FQGNSA. Trimming took 1 base from V and 1 from J, leaving 11 bases between them. The CDR3 sequence is 15 residues long. The TCR sequence derives from a woman in her thirties with Graves' ophthalmopathy. This chain joins TRBV7-2 and TRBJ2-7, with no clear D. The sample comprised blood. The CDR3 region is CASSLEQFFSYEQYF. The DNA for the CDR3 is TGTGCCAGCAGCTTAGAACAGTTCTTTTCCTACGAGCAGTACTTC.